This T cell receptor (beta chain) was recorded in a study of shared clonotypes between healthy human individuals. The V end was cut by 5 bases, the J end by 0 bases, with 11 bases between. Germline V lookup: CDR1 LNHNV, CDR2 YYDKDF (reference sequence). CDR3 size: 14 residues. It was 200 to 250 ng DNA, 33,000 or so T cell genomes, that sorted-subset replicate PCRs used. TCRdb's copy holds only in-frame clones and misses some; the assay was immunoSEQ multiplex PCR. The table records about 600,000 clones, 97% of them present only once. This clone was picked up a small number of times. This TCR derives from a young woman in good health. The rearrangement uses TRBV15 and TRBJ2-7; a weak D match, TRBD1 (6 bases). Sequenced material: naive CD4+ T cells sorted from blood. Subset here: CD45RA+ positively selected. As DNA, the CDR3 is TGTGCCACCAGCCCTGGGGACATCTCCTACGAGCAGTACTTC. Amino acid sequence: CATSPGDISYEQYF.